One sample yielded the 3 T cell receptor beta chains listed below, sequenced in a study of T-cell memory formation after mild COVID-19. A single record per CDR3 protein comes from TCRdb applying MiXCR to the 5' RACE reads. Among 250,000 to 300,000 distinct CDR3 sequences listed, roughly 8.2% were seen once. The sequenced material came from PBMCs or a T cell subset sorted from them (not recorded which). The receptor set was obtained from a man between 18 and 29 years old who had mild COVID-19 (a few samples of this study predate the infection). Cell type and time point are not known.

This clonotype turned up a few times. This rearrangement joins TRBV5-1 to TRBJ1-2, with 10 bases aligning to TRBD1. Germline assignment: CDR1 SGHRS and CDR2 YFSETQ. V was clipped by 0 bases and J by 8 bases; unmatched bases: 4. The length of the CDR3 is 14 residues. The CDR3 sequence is CASSLGQGASGYTF. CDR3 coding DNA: TGCGCCAGCAGCTTGGGACAGGGGGCGTCCGGCTACACCTTC.

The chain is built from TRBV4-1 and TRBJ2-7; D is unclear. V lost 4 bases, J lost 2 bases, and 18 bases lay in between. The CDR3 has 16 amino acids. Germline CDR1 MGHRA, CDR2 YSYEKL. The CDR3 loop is CASSPLETTAAYEQYF. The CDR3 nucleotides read TGCGCCAGCAGCCCCCTGGAAACTACGGCAGCCTACGAGCAGTACTTC.

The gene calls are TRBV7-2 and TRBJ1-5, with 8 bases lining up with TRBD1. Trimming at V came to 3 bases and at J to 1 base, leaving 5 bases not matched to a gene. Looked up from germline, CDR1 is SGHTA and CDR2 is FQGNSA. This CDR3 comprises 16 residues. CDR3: CASSFTGGRSNQPQHF. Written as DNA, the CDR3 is TGTGCCAGCAGCTTCACAGGGGGAAGGAGCAATCAGCCCCAGCATTTT.